Following are 6 T cell receptor beta chains from one sample sequenced in a study of Ad26.COV2.S vaccination and SARS-CoV-2 variants. Sequencing was performed with immunoSEQ multiplex PCR; in TCRdb, only in-frame clones are kept and a portion is missing. The table has some 460,000 clones, roughly nine tenths seen once. As to treatment: some 20 received Ad26.COV2.S at low or high dose, single or two shots; about 5 received placebo; per-sample allocation not given. Day 63 after the first vaccine or placebo injection was the time point for sampling. The material sequenced was peripheral blood, taken in a trial of Ad26.COV2.S vaccine versus placebo. The origin of the receptors is a person aged 18-60 years who received the Ad26.COV2.S COVID-19 vaccine or a placebo.

In this sample, this clone turned up once. The rearrangement links TRBV23-1 to TRBJ2-7, with TRBD1 identical over 9 bases. TRBV23-1 falls under the ORF class, with uncertain function. V trimming: 6 bases; J trimming: 5 bases; junction bases outside the gene matches: 8. This CDR3 is built from 14 residues. CDR3 loop: CASRWDRATHEQYF. As DNA, the CDR3 is TGCGCCAGCAGATGGGACAGGGCTACCCACGAGCAGTACTTC.

This clone turned up a few times. This sequence joins TRBV6-2 or TRBV6-3 and TRBJ1-2; D call uncertain. Germline assignment: CDR1 MNHEY and CDR2 SVGEGT. V dropped 1 base and J dropped 4 bases, with 16 bases sitting between them. The CDR3 extends over 16 amino acids. CDR3 sequence (DNA): TGTGCCAGCAGTTACTACGGCAGTTCCTCGGGCTATGGCTACACCTTC. Translation gives CASSYYGSSSGYGYTF.

The chain is built from TRBV6-5 and TRBJ2-7, with D hard to call. Germline CDR1 reads MNHEY; CDR2 reads SVGAGI. V shed 9 bases and J shed 0 bases, with 12 bases lying between them. The CDR3 is 13 residues long. CDR3 sequence (DNA): TGTGCCAGTCTGGACGGGCCCTCCTACGAGCAGTACTTC. Its translation: CASLDGPSYEQYF.

The rearrangement links TRBV29-1 to TRBJ2-1; D is possibly TRBD2 (6 bases). Between the trimmed V and J ends, which lost 3 bases and 2 bases, there was a span of 14 bases. Germline V gives CDR1 SQVTM, CDR2 ANQGSEA. This CDR3 has 15 residues. DNA for the CDR3: TGCAGCGTTGAGGTGTTCGGGGGTGCCTACAATGAGCAGTTCTTC. As protein: CSVEVFGGAYNEQFF.

This clone appeared a single time. This chain joins TRBV7-9 and TRBJ1-2, with TRBD1 identical over 7 bases. The CDR3 runs 14 residues. CDR1 is SEHNR and CDR2 is FQNEAQ in the germline V gene (reference sequence). V was pared by 5 bases and J by 3 bases, with 6 bases of the junction left unmatched. The CDR3 reads CASSLSDRDYGYTF. CDR3 DNA: TGTGCCAGCAGCCTATCAGACAGGGACTATGGCTACACCTTC.

The chain joins TRBV27 to TRBJ2-2, with D possibly matching TRBD2 (6 bases). The CDR3 runs 15 residues. The V end was cut by 7 bases, the J end by 4 bases, with 16 bases between. Germline CDR1 reads MNHEY; CDR2 reads SMNVEV (reference sequence). CDR3 sequence (DNA): TGTGCCAGCACGGGGATGGCGGGGCGCACCGGGGAGCTGTTTTTT. Its protein product is CASTGMAGRTGELFF.